This note documents a single T cell receptor (beta chain) sequence. As yet, its antigen is unknown. The data stem from a study of cytomegalovirus exposure and HLA in healthy donors. Points from the study as a whole: Presence/absence analyses treated sequencing depth as roughly uniform across donors. Reported results showed that the classifier diagnosed cytomegalovirus status with high specificity and sensitivity.

CDR1 SGHTA and CDR2 FQGNSA come from the germline V gene. Trimming left V 5 bases short and J 4 bases short, with 17 bases between. CDR3 length equals 15 residues. PCR involved 60 Vbeta and 13 Jbeta primers. The method was immunoSEQ multiplex PCR; TCRdb's version includes in-frame clones alone and lacks a portion of them. The sample has some 80,000 clones; about 79% are singletons. Input material: PBMCs. This chain uses TRBV7-2 with TRBJ1-2, with TRBD1 as a possible D gene (6 bases). The source is a man aged 35-49 years in good health and CMV-seronegative. The CDR3 is CASSLWDIKGYGYTF. The CDR3, as DNA: TGTGCCAGCAGCCTCTGGGACATAAAGGGCTATGGCTACACCTTC.